This T cell receptor beta chain was sequenced during a study of cytomegalovirus exposure and HLA in healthy donors. Primers for the PCR totalled 60 Vbeta and 13 Jbeta. The data were produced by immunoSEQ multiplex PCR, yet TCRdb's version contains in-frame clones alone and is incomplete. The table records 110,000 to 150,000 clones, less than 9.5% of them present only once. Trimming removed 0 bases at V and 7 bases at J, with 24 bases between. Germline V gives CDR1 SGHDN, CDR2 FVKESK. The CDR3 sequence is 18 residues long. This clone has more than one count but fewer than ten. The receptor was isolated from a male donor in good health and CMV-seronegative. The sequenced material came from PBMCs. The rearrangement uses TRBV14 and TRBJ1-2; D uncertain. The CDR3 protein is CASSQDWGGQSSYGGYTF. The CDR3, as DNA: TGTGCCAGCAGCCAAGATTGGGGAGGTCAGTCGAGTTATGGTGGCTACACCTTC.